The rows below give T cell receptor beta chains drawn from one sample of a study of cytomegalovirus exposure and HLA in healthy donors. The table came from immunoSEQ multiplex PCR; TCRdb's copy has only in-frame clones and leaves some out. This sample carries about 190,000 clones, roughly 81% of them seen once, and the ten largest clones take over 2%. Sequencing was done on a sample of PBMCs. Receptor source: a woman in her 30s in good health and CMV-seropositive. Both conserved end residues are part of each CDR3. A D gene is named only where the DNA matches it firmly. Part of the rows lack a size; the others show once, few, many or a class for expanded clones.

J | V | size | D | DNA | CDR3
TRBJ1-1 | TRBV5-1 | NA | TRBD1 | TGCGCCAGCAGCTTGGGGGCAGGGGGTTCAAGCGCTGAAGCTTTCTTT | CASSLGAGGSSAEAFF
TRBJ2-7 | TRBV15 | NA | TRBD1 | TGTGCCACCAGCGGGGGACAGGGCAGGTCCTACGAGCAGTACTTC | CATSGGQGRSYEQYF
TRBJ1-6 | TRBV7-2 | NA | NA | TGTGCCAGCAGCTTACTGGCGTCAGGGTTATATTCACCCCTCCACTTT | CASSLLASGLYSPLHF
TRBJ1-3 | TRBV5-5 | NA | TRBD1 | TGTGCCAGCAGCCATACAGGGGGCGGAAACACCATATATTTT | CASSHTGGGNTIYF
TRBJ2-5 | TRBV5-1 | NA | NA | TGCGCCAGCAGCTTAAACTCAGGGGGGGAGACCCAGTACTTC | CASSLNSGGETQYF
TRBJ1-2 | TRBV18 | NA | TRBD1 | TGTGCCAGCTCCCCCGGACAGGGCTATGGCTACACCTTC | CASSPGQGYGYTF
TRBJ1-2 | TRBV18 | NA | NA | TGTGCCAGCTCACCACCGGGGGGATCTGGAGGCTACACCTTC | CASSPPGGSGGYTF
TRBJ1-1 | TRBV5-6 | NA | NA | TGTGCCAGCAGCTTGGTCGGGAAGAATACTGAAGCTTTCTTT | CASSLVGKNTEAFF
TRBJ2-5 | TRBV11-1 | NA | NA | TGTGCCAGCAGCTTCTACTCGTGGGGCACGAAAGAGACCCAGTACTTC | CASSFYSWGTKETQYF
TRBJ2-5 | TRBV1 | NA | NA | TGCACCAGCAGCCGCTGGACACAAGAGACCCAGTACTTC | CTSSRWTQETQYF
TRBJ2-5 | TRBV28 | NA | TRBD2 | TGTGCAAGGACTAGCGGGAGCAAGACCCAGTACTTC | CARTSGSKTQYF
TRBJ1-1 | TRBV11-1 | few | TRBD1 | TGTGCCAGCAGCTTCCAGGGGGTGAACACTGAAGCTTTCTTT | CASSFQGVNTEAFF
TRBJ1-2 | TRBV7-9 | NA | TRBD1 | TGTGCCAGCAGCGACCGGGACAGGGGGCTTTGGGGCTACACCTTC | CASSDRDRGLWGYTF
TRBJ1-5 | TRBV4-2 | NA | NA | TGTGCCAGCAGCCCGCTGGTCGGGGGGGCTAGCAATCAGCCCCAGCATTTT | CASSPLVGGASNQPQHF
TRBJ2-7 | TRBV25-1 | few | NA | TGTGCCAGCAGTGAATACCCCAGGGCCAACGAGCAGTACTTC | CASSEYPRANEQYF
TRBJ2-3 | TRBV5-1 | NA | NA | TGCGCCAGCAGCTTGGCCGGGTTCAGCACAGATACGCAGTATTTT | CASSLAGFSTDTQYF
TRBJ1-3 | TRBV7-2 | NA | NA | TGTGCCAGCAGCTCGGAGGTCTCTGGAAACACCATATATTTT | CASSSEVSGNTIYF
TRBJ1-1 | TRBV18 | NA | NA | TGTGCCAGCTCACCCCTACAGGGCCTGAACACTGAAGCTTTCTTT | CASSPLQGLNTEAFF
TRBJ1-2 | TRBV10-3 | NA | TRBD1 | TGTGCCATCAGTGAGGGACAGGGATGGGACACCTTC | CAISEGQGWDTF
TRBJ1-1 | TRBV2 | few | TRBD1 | TGTGCCAGCAGTGTACAGGGGGGGAACACTGAAGCTTTCTTT | CASSVQGGNTEAFF
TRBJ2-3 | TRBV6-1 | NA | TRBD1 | TGTGCCAGCAGTAGCCAGGGGGTTAGCACAGATACGCAGTATTTT | CASSSQGVSTDTQYF
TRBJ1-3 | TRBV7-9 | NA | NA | TGTGCCAGCAGCTCCCTGGACAGACCTGGAAACACCATATATTTT | CASSSLDRPGNTIYF
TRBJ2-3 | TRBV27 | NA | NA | TGTGCCAGCAGTCCGGGGGTGGGACCAGATACGCAGTATTTT | CASSPGVGPDTQYF
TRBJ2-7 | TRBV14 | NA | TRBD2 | TGTGCCAGCAGCCCGTTGGGCGGGAGTTCTTACGAGCAGTACTTC | CASSPLGGSSYEQYF
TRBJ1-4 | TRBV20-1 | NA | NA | TGCAGTGGTTCCTGGGGCGAAAAACTGTTTTTT | CSGSWGEKLFF
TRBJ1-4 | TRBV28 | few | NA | TGTGCCAGCAGTTTTTTCCGGGTTGGGGAAAAACTGTTTTTT | CASSFFRVGEKLFF
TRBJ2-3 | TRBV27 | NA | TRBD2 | TGTGCCAGCAGTCCTTTACTAGCGGGGGAAGCAGATACGCAGTATTTT | CASSPLLAGEADTQYF
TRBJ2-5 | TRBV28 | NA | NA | TGTGCCAGCAGTTTCCCGACTAGGGGACTAGAGACCCAGTACTTC | CASSFPTRGLETQYF
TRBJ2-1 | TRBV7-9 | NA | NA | TGTGCCAGCAGCTTAGGATTTCGGGGGTTCTCCTACAATGAGCAGTTCTTC | CASSLGFRGFSYNEQFF
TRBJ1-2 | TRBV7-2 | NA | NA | TGTGCCAGCAGCGCCCGGGACACATATGGCTACACCTTC | CASSARDTYGYTF
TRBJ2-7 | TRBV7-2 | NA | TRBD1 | TGTGCCAGCAGCTTACACCGGGACAGATTCTACGAGCAGTACTTC | CASSLHRDRFYEQYF
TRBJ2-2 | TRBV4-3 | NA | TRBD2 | TGCGCCAGCAGCCAATTAGCGGGGGGCGGGGAGCTGTTTTTT | CASSQLAGGGELFF
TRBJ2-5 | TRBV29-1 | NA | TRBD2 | TGCAGCGTCCAAGGGGCTAGCGGGGAGCCGGAGACCCAGTACTTC | CSVQGASGEPETQYF
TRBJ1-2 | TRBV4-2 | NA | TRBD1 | TGTGCCAGCAGCCAACAGGGGGAAGGCTATGGCTACACCTTC | CASSQQGEGYGYTF
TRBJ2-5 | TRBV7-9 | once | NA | TGTGCCAGCAGCTTAGCCCAGGGGAAGGAGACCCAGTACTTC | CASSLAQGKETQYF
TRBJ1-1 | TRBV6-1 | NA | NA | TGTGCCAGCAGTGAAGTCAACTACATGAACACTGAAGCTTTCTTT | CASSEVNYMNTEAFF
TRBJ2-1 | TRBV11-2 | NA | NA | TGTGCCAGCAGCTTAGGGCAGAACAATGAGCAGTTCTTC | CASSLGQNNEQFF
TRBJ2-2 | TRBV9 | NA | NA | TGTGCCAGCAGCGTCGCGGGGAACACCGGGGAGCTGTTTTTT | CASSVAGNTGELFF
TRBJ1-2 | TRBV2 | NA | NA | TGTGCCAGCAGGGGAGGGCCCGGCTACACCTTC | CASRGGPGYTF
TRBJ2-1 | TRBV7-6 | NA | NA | TGTGCCAGCAGCTTAAGGGGCCGTGAAGATGAGCAGTTCTTC | CASSLRGREDEQFF
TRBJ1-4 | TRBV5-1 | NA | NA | TGCGCCAGCAGCTTGGATCCCCCTACAGGGACTAATGAAAAACTGTTTTTT | CASSLDPPTGTNEKLFF
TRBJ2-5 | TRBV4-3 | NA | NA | TGCGCCAGCAGCCAAGGGCAGGGTTTAAAAGAGACCCAGTACTTC | CASSQGQGLKETQYF
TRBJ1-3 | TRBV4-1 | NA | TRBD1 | TGCGCCAGCAGCCAAACCGGGACAGGGGGAACCTCTGGAAACACCATATATTTT | CASSQTGTGGTSGNTIYF
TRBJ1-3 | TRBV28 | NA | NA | TGTGCCAGCAGTTTTAGGGGGATAGGTGGAAACACCATATATTTT | CASSFRGIGGNTIYF
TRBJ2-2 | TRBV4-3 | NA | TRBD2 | TGCGCCAGCAGCCAACTAGGACTAGCGGGGGCGAACACCGGGGAGCTGTTTTTT | CASSQLGLAGANTGELFF
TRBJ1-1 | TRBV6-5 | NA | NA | TGTGCCAGCGGGGGGGGTTGTGAAGCTTTCTTT | CASGGGCEAFF
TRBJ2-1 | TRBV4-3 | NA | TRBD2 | TGCGCCAGCAGTCCAACTAGCGGGAGGCCCAATGAGCAGTTCTTC | CASSPTSGRPNEQFF